Listed below are T cell receptor beta chains from one sample, sequenced in a study of PD-1 blockade in mismatch repair-deficient tumors. The assay was immunoSEQ multiplex PCR, and TCRdb's table has in-frame clones only and misses some. Seen here are over 60,000 clones, about 91% observed once, and the top ten hold over 11%. Here the sequenced sample was peripheral blood, taken 52 weeks after starting pembrolizumab. The receptor set was obtained from an adult with mismatch repair-deficient cancer. Both conserved end residues are part of each CDR3. The D gene is left open where the match is weak. Clone size is not always given. Where it is, it says once, few, many or a class for expanded clones.

TRBJ2-7,17,.,TRBV4-3,.,TGCGCCAGCAGCCAAGATGGAACGGGAGCCTCCCATTACGAGCAGTACTTC,CASSQDGTGASHYEQYF
TRBJ2-7,12,.,TRBV27,TRBD1,TGTGCCAGCAGGTGGACAGGGCCCGAGCAGTACTTC,CASRWTGPEQYF
TRBJ1-2,14,.,TRBV6-5,.,TGTGCCAGCAGGTCCCTAGGGGACGACTATGGCTACACCTTC,CASRSLGDDYGYTF
TRBJ2-2,16,.,TRBV28,.,TGTGCCAGCAGTTTTCGGCCGCGGGGGAACACCGGGGAGCTGTTTTTT,CASSFRPRGNTGELFF
TRBJ2-7,15,.,TRBV29-1,TRBD1,TGCAGCGTTGTAGGTGGGACAGGGAGCTCCTACGAGCAGTACTTC,CSVVGGTGSSYEQYF
TRBJ1-3,17,.,TRBV5-6,.,TGTGCCAGCAGCAGAGGTTGGTTGGCAACCTCTGGAAACACCATATATTTT,CASSRGWLATSGNTIYF
TRBJ1-6,16,.,TRBV6-6,.,TGTGCCAGCAGTAGGACGGACAGCTCCTATAATTCACCCCTCCACTTT,CASSRTDSSYNSPLHF
TRBJ1-1,17,.,TRBV9,TRBD1,TGTGCCAGCAGCCCACGAGGGACAGGGACTAAAAACACTGAAGCTTTCTTT,CASSPRGTGTKNTEAFF
TRBJ1-2,13,.,TRBV7-9,.,TGTGCCAGCACCCGGACCGTGAACTATGGCTACACCTTC,CASTRTVNYGYTF
TRBJ2-7,14,.,TRBV13,.,TGTGCCAGCAGCCTTAGCTGGGGGCCCTACGAGCAGTACTTC,CASSLSWGPYEQYF
TRBJ2-1,14,.,TRBV28,.,TGTGCCAGCAGAAATCGGAGGGGTTACAATGAGCAGTTCTTC,CASRNRRGYNEQFF
TRBJ1-1,15,.,TRBV5-6,TRBD1,TGTGCCAGCAGCTTGGCCACACAGGGGAGCACTGAAGCTTTCTTT,CASSLATQGSTEAFF
TRBJ2-7,16,.,TRBV27,TRBD2,TGTGCCAGCAGTTTAGGGCTAGCGGGACCTCCCTACGAGCAGTACTTC,CASSLGLAGPPYEQYF
TRBJ2-1,15,.,TRBV5-1,.,TGCGCCAGCAGCTTAGCAGGGCTATCCTACAATGAGCAGTTCTTC,CASSLAGLSYNEQFF
TRBJ2-7,12,.,TRBV6-1,.,TGTGCCAGCAGCTTACAGGACAACGAGCAGTACTTC,CASSLQDNEQYF
TRBJ1-5,15,.,TRBV28,.,TGTGCCAGCAGTTTGCAGATGATTAGCAATCAGCCCCAGCATTTT,CASSLQMISNQPQHF
TRBJ2-1,11,few,TRBV2,.,TGTGCCAGCAGTGACTTCGATGAGCAGTTCTTC,CASSDFDEQFF
TRBJ2-3,14,.,TRBV7-2,TRBD2,TGTGCCCTAGCCCCGGGACTACTCACAGATACGCAGTATTTT,CALAPGLLTDTQYF